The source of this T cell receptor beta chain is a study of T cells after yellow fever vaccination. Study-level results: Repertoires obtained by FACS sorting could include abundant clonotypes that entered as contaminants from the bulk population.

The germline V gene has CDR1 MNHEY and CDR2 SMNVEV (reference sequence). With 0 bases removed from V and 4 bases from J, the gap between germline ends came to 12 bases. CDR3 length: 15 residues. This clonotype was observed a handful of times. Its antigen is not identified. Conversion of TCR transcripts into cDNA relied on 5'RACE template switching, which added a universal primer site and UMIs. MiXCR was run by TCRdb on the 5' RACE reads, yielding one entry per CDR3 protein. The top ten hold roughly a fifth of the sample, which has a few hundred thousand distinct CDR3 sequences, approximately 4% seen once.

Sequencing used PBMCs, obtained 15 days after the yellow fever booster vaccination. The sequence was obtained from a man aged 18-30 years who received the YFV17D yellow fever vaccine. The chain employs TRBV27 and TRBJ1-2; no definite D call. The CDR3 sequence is CASSLSYPASYGYTF. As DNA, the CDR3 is TGTGCCAGCAGTTTATCTTACCCGGCTTCCTATGGCTACACCTTC.